The table lists the clone carrying this T cell receptor (beta chain) with a few counts. Its antigen is undetermined. The record originates from a study of read filtering for tumor transcriptome and immune sequencing. Background on the study: By R-ISS, stages I, II and III held about 8, 17 and 7 patients. General observations from the study: Sorted CD138-negative bone marrow cells were not purified T cells. Roughly 82% of IR-seq clonotypes had a single read, yet these held about 3.6% of reads.

The library was built from around 380 ng RNA with molecular barcoded adaptors for alpha/delta and beta/gamma chains. From the reads, TCRdb called clonotypes with MiXCR, one entry per CDR3 protein. Of tens of thousands of distinct CDR3 sequences in the sample, around 21% were seen once. With 2 bases clipped from V and 1 base from J, the junction kept 6 bases outside the gene matches. Germline CDR1 DFQATT, CDR2 SNEGSKA (reference sequence). This CDR3 has 16 amino acids. Bone marrow was sampled from every patient at the time of active disease. The J gene is TRBJ1-5, the V gene TRBV20-1, with 9 nucleotides matching TRBD1. The specimen sequenced was a population of CD138-negative cells sorted from bone marrow. This TCR came from a donor aged 40 or older with multiple myeloma. Here the CDR3 DNA reads TGCAGTGCTAGAAGGGTGACAGGGGGAAGCAATCAGCCCCAGCATTTT. Residues: CSARRVTGGSNQPQHF.